This TCR beta chain came from a study of OX40 agonist ivuxolimab in advanced cancers. Using immunoSEQ multiplex PCR, the repertoire was profiled, and TCRdb retains in-frame clones only, with some absent. The sample contains about 14,000 clones, about 88% of which appear only once. The junction had 6 bases not matched to a gene; V was cut back by 4 bases and J by 2 bases. Germline V gene sequence: CDR1 SGHDN, CDR2 FVKESK. This CDR3 region has 15 residues. This specimen consisted of CD4+ or CD8+ T cells sorted from blood, obtained in a trial of the OX40 agonist ivuxolimab. This rearrangement joins TRBV14 to TRBJ2-3, with 7 bases identical to TRBD2. This TCR was recovered from an adult with an advanced solid tumor such as melanoma, head and neck, liver or kidney cancer. The CDR3 coding sequence is TGTGCCAGCAGCCCCGTACTAGCGCCCACAGATACGCAGTATTTT. This codes for CASSPVLAPTDTQYF.